The 13 T cell receptor beta chains below come from one sample, sequenced in a study of CD8+ T cells in alopecia areata. cDNA prepared by RNA extraction and subsequent reverse transcription served as the template for sequencing. Libraries were prepared by immunoSEQ multiplex PCR; TCRdb keeps only in-frame clonotypes and omits some of them. The sample lists hundreds of thousands of clones, 67% occurring once. This specimen was CD4+ T cells sorted from blood, taken at week 0. The receptors stem from a human donor with alopecia areata.

As for this clone: The same CDR3 can be traced to other DNA sequences in this sample. The chain combines TRBV30 with TRBJ1-5; D unclear. Germline V gene data show CDR1 as GTSNPN and CDR2 as SVGIG (reference sequence). This CDR3 comprises 11 residues. V gave up 0 bases and J gave up 6 bases, with 3 bases separating them. In DNA, the CDR3 is TGTGCCTGGAGTGTAGGTCAGCCCCAGCATTTT. This gives the protein CAWSVGQPQHF. Complete variable domain (other parts from reference TRBV30 and TRBJ1-5): SQTIHQWPATLVQPVGSPLSLECTVEGTSNPNLYWYRQAAGRGLQLLFYSVGIGQISSEVPQNLSASRPQDRQFILSSKKLLLSDSGFYLCAWSVGQPQHFGDGTRLSIL.

The chain uses TRBV30 and TRBJ1-2; D unresolved. This CDR3 spans 14 amino acids. Per germline, CDR1 GTSNPN and CDR2 SVGIG (reference sequence). Trimming took 3 bases from V and 4 from J, leaving 15 bases between them. Here the CDR3 DNA reads TGTGCCTGGAGCGCCCTGTCCCTGGGCTATGGCTACACCTTC. Amino acids: CAWSALSLGYGYTF.

On this clone itself: This sample also contains other DNA sequences that code for the same CDR3. The genes are TRBV30 and TRBJ1-4; no definite D call. In germline, CDR1 is GTSNPN, CDR2 SVGIG (reference sequence). The CDR3 contains 11 residues. V was pared by 2 bases and J by 8 bases, with 6 bases between. In nucleotides, the CDR3 is TGTGCCTGGAGTTCACGGGAAAAACTGTTTTTT. It yields the protein CAWSSREKLFF.

The chain uses TRBV29-1 and TRBJ1-2; D not certain. V lost 2 bases and J 2 bases, leaving 9 bases between the germline ends. This CDR3 has 13 residues. CDR1 is SQVTM and CDR2 is ANQGSEA in the germline V gene. CDR3 amino acids: CSVEQGPNYGYTF. The CDR3 nucleotides are TGCAGCGTTGAACAAGGGCCGAACTATGGCTACACCTTC. Filled out from reference TRBV29-1 and TRBJ1-2, the complete variable domain reads SAVISQKPSRDICQRGTSLTIQCQVDSQVTMMFWYRQQPGQSLTLIATANQGSEATYESGFVIDKFPISRPNLTFSTLTVSNMSPEDSSIYLCSVEQGPNYGYTFGSGTRLTVV.

The rearrangement joins TRBV29-1 to TRBJ2-7, with D possibly called TRBD1 or TRBD2 (7 bases each). Germline V gives CDR1 SQVTM, CDR2 ANQGSEA. The CDR3 extends over 14 amino acids. The V end was cut by 4 bases, the J end by 0 bases, with 13 bases between. The CDR3 reads CSVGGRGPSYEQYF. The CDR3 DNA is TGCAGCGTTGGAGGGAGGGGGCCCTCCTACGAGCAGTACTTC.

This clone came up a few times. V usage is TRBV6-6 and J usage is TRBJ2-3; D is ambiguous. CDR3 size: 11 residues. Trimming took 2 bases from V and 4 from J, leaving 1 base between them. The germline CDR1 and CDR2 sequences are MNHNY and SVGAGI (reference sequence). The chain's CDR3 is CASSYADTQYF. The CDR3, as DNA: TGTGCCAGCAGTTACGCAGATACGCAGTATTTT.

To note about this clone: Other DNA sequences from this sample encode an identical CDR3 as well. The chain employs TRBV29-1 and TRBJ2-1, with D maybe TRBD1 (5 bases). Deletions cut 4 bases from V and 3 bases from J, with 7 bases between. There are 12 residues in the CDR3. Germline-derived CDR1 and CDR2 are SQVTM and ANQGSEA. DNA for the CDR3: TGCAGCGTTGCCGACAGCTACAATGAGCAGTTCTTC. Translated, it gives CSVADSYNEQFF.

This clone was seen only a few times. The chain links TRBV4-2 to TRBJ2-1, with TRBD1 identical over 10 bases. V lost 5 bases, J lost 9 bases, and 16 bases stayed unmatched. Germline values: CDR1 LGHNA, CDR2 YNFKEQ. CDR3 length: 17 amino acids. DNA for the CDR3: TGTGCCAGCAGCAAATCCTTTGACAGGGGGCTTTGGTTTGAGCAGTTCTTC. Protein: CASSKSFDRGLWFEQFF.

The chain couples TRBV6-5 to TRBJ1-2; D gene ambiguous. Germline loops: CDR1 MNHEY, CDR2 SVGAGI. The CDR3 runs to 13 residues. Trimming stripped 6 bases from V and 2 bases from J, with 10 bases between. The DNA of the CDR3 is TGTGCCAGCAGCCCTCGCGGGAACTATGGCTACACCTTC. Translating it yields CASSPRGNYGYTF.

The gene calls are TRBV7-2 and TRBJ2-1; a weak D match, TRBD2 (6 bases). V lost 7 bases and J 4 bases, leaving 17 bases between the germline ends. CDR3 length equals 15 residues. Germline values: CDR1 SGHTA, CDR2 FQGNSA. DNA for the CDR3: TGTGCCAGCACTATTGGGGGACTGAGTTACAATGAGCAGTTCTTC. Protein: CASTIGGLSYNEQFF.

The chain carries TRBV5-4 and TRBJ1-6; TRBD1 matches at 7 bases. V lost 3 bases and J lost 7; bases outside the gene matches: 1. CDR1 and CDR2 (germline): SGHNT, YYREEE (reference sequence). The CDR3 has 13 residues. The CDR3 loop reads CASSSGGNSPLHF. The CDR3 DNA reads TGTGCCAGCAGCTCAGGGGGGAATTCACCCCTCCACTTT. Together with reference TRBV5-4 and TRBJ1-6, the CDR3 gives the full variable domain: ETGVTQSPTHLIKTRGQQVTLRCSSQSGHNTVSWYQQALGQGPQFIFQYYREEENGRGNFPPRFSGLQFPNYSSELNVNALELDDSALYLCASSSGGNSPLHFGNGTRLTVT.

The chain joins TRBV7-6 to TRBJ1-2, with unresolved D. V lost 1 base and J 0 bases, leaving 9 bases between the germline ends. The CDR3 runs 15 residues. Germline loops: CDR1 SGHVS, CDR2 FNYEAQ. The DNA for the CDR3 is TGTGCCAGCAGCTTAGAGGCGGGCCCTAACTATGGCTACACCTTC. This translates into CASSLEAGPNYGYTF.

The CDR3 region has the DNA TGTGCCAGCAGCGCGTTTACAGGGGAACAGGTTCCTCGAGGCTACACCTTC. Its translation is CASSAFTGEQVPRGYTF. This chain connects TRBV21-1 to TRBJ1-2; the D segment call TRBD1 is taken from the table without a DNA check. TRBV21-1 is described as a pseudogene. The CDR3 consists of 17 residues.